Listed below are T cell receptor beta chains from one sample, sequenced in a study of T cell changes during pregnancy in multiple sclerosis. Repertoires were generated with immunoSEQ multiplex PCR, while TCRdb's copy carries only in-frame clones and drops some. The sample contains 30,000 to 40,000 clones, roughly nine tenths of which appear only once. The input for sequencing was peripheral blood, taken in the third trimester of pregnancy. These receptors all stem from a female donor in good health, enrolled as a control in a pregnancy study. The CDR3 runs from the conserved cysteine through the conserved F or W.

j_call	v_call	cdr3_aa
TRBJ2-1	TRBV9	CASSVSGGALNEQFF
TRBJ2-3	TRBV6-4	CASSQGATDTQYF
TRBJ2-7	TRBV5-8	CASSGDRGPYEQYF
TRBJ1-5	TRBV6-1	CASTAGGEPQPQHF
TRBJ2-2	TRBV7-3	CASSLSLNTGELFF
TRBJ2-1	TRBV6-4	CASRKTGTSGGAPYNEQFF
TRBJ2-3	TRBV4-2	CASSRLGTTSGVLDTQYF
TRBJ2-7	TRBV6-1	CASTPYESSYEQYF
TRBJ1-1	TRBV7-9	CASSRIGAGPYTEAFF
TRBJ2-7	TRBV7-9	CASSLADVEQYF
TRBJ2-1	TRBV18	CASSPPNSGRGSEQFF
TRBJ2-2	TRBV4-2	CASSQGLAGAGELFF
TRBJ2-1	TRBV5-5	CASSFKRTALLYNEQFF
TRBJ2-7	TRBV5-6	CASSHGLGQGAREQYF
TRBJ1-1	TRBV6-1	CASTSGGAGTEAFF
TRBJ2-2	TRBV19	CASSPGTGNTGELFF
TRBJ1-2	TRBV30	CAWSDWGHRDSPYGYTF
TRBJ2-7	TRBV19	CASRAGTGDEQYF
TRBJ2-6	TRBV7-9	CASSPERPSGANVLTF
TRBJ2-5	TRBV5-4	CASSLTGVEETQYF
TRBJ1-4	TRBV5-6	CASSLGQLNEKLFF
TRBJ2-2	TRBV6-1	CASSPATGDTGELFF
TRBJ1-4	TRBV25-1	CASTGDRGRSEKLFF
TRBJ2-5	TRBV4-1	CASSQDSSGGVETQYF
TRBJ1-5	TRBV19	CASSIGSGQPQHF
TRBJ2-3	TRBV18	CASSPFSGGVTDTQYF
TRBJ1-2	TRBV19	CASRGRQSLYGYTF
TRBJ2-5	TRBV19	CASIVGLGRQTQYF
TRBJ2-7	TRBV5-1	CASSLEASVRYEQYF
TRBJ2-2	TRBV6-6	CASSRQGNAGELFF
TRBJ1-3	TRBV19	CASSSTASSGNTIYF
TRBJ1-6	TRBV27	CASSQRTSALHF
TRBJ1-3	TRBV7-9	CASTAADTIYF
TRBJ2-3	TRBV7-3	CASSLLAGGTDTQYF
TRBJ2-7	TRBV4-1	CASSQDKRGYEQYF
TRBJ2-1	TRBV6-5	CASTPGGEQYNEQFF
TRBJ2-2	TRBV28	CASSRTGFQNTGELFF
TRBJ2-7	TRBV21-1	CASSKGLAGGTNFCDEQYF
TRBJ1-1	TRBV5-4	CASSLARGNTEAFF
TRBJ1-1	TRBV19	CASSIVPGQLTLVNTEAFF
TRBJ1-5	TRBV30	CAWREQGVGNQPQHF
TRBJ2-1	TRBV7-2	CASSLILAGGIADEQFF